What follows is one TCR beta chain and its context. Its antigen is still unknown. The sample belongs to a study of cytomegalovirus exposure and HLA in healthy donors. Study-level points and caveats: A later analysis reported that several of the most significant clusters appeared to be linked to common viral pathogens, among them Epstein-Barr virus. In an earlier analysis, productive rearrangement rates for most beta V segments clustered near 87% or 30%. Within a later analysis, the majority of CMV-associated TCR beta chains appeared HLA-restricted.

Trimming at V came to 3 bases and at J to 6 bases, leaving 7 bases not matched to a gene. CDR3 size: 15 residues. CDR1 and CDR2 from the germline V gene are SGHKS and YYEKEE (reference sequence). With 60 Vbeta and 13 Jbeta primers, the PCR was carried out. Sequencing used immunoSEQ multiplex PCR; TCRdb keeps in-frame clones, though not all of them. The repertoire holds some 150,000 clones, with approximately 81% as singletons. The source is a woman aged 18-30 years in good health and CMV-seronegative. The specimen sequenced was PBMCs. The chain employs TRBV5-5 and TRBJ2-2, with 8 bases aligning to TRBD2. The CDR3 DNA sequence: TGTGCCAGCAGCTCCCGGGAGGGGGGTCCCGGGGAGCTGTTTTTT. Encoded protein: CASSSREGGPGELFF.